This T cell receptor beta chain is from a study of glioma-infiltrating T cells after dendritic cell vaccination. Stated time point: after dendritic cell vaccination, including at tumor progression/relapse. The junction had 6 bases not matched to a gene; V was cut back by 5 bases and J by 9 bases. The CDR3 runs to 13 residues. Germline CDR1 reads MNHNS; CDR2 reads SASEGT. The count of this clone is one. Its cognate antigen is unknown. General observations from the study: Complete blood and tumor specimen sets were limited to few patients.

Here immunoSEQ multiplex PCR was the method, and the copy in TCRdb shows in-frame clones only, minus some. The table has fewer than 75,000 clones, approximately 81% seen once. The genes are TRBV6-1 and TRBJ2-4; 8 bases align to TRBD1. Sequencing used blood, obtained after dendritic cell vaccination. The TCR comes from a human donor with glioblastoma. The DNA of the CDR3 is TGTGCCAGCAGTCCACAGGGGGTCGGCATTCAGTACTTC. It encodes CASSPQGVGIQYF.